This T cell receptor (beta chain) was recorded in a study of blood T cell repertoires in COVID-19. This CDR3 is built from 14 residues. The V gene lost 3 bases and the J gene lost 1 base, with 8 bases spanning the gap. CDR1 WNHNN and CDR2 SYGVQD come from the germline V gene (reference sequence). Profiled with immunoSEQ multiplex PCR; TCRdb holds only in-frame clones, not every one. Here the sample spans around 460,000 clones, 70% to 90% being singletons. The Seattle patients, enrolled during active infection, were followed longitudinally. V usage is TRBV10-1 and J usage is TRBJ2-3; a possible D gene is TRBD2 (6 bases). This receptor was identified in a man aged 18 to 29 with COVID-19, enrolled during active disease. Material: peripheral blood. The CDR3 DNA follows: TGCGCCAGCAGTGACTCTAGCGGCACAGATACGCAGTATTTT. Its translation: CASSDSSGTDTQYF.